This TCR beta chain came from a study of identical twins. Findings and caveats of the study: Insertion counts were lower in abundant cord blood beta clonotypes, a trend that memory repertoires did not show.

TCRdb fed the 5' RACE reads into MiXCR, producing one record per CDR3 protein. The repertoire holds about 1.7 million distinct CDR3 sequences, less than 35% seen once, with less than 0.35% in the top ten. A remark on this clonotype: Its specificity is not known.

Input material: cord blood. The clonotype originates from a newborn girl in good health.

This CDR3 reads CSASSQGAGYTF. The CDR3 DNA reads TGCAGTGCTAGTTCCCAGGGGGCCGGCTACACCTTC. The rearrangement joins TRBV20-1 to TRBJ1-2; 8 bases fit TRBD1. The V and J ends lost 3 bases and 8 bases, in that order; junction bases with no gene match: 5. Germline assignment: CDR1 DFQATT and CDR2 SNEGSKA (reference sequence). CDR3 length equals 12 residues.